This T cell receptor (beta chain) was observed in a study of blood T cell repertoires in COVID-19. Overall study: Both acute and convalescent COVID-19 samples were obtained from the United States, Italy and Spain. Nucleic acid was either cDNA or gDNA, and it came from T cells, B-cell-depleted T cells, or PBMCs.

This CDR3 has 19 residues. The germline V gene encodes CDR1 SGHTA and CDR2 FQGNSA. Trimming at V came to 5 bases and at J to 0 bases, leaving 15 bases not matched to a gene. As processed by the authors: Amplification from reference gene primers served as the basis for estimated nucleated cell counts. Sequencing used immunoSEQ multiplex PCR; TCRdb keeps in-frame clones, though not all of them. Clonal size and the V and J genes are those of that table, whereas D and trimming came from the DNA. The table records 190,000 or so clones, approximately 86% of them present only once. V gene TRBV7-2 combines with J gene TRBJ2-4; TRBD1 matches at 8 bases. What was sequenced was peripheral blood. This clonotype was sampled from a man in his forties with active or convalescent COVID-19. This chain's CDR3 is CASSLHPPGGLIAKNIQYF. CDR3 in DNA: TGTGCCAGCAGCCTCCATCCTCCAGGGGGCTTAATAGCCAAAAACATTCAGTACTTC.